The rows below give T cell receptor beta chains drawn from one sample of a study of T cell responses to AZD1222 COVID-19 vaccine. The method was immunoSEQ multiplex PCR; TCRdb's version includes in-frame clones alone and lacks a portion of them. The sample gives about 150,000 clones, about 90% of which show up once; 4.5% to 6% is in the top ten. The sample was peripheral blood, taken on day 0 of MenACWY control vaccination. These receptors originate from an adult in good health. The CDR3 runs from the conserved cysteine through the conserved F or W. The order of the fields is clone size, J gene, D gene, V gene, CDR3 protein, CDR3 DNA. The D gene is left open where the match is weak. Not every row has a clone size; where given, it reads once, few, many or a size class.

-	TRBJ2-7	-	TRBV5-4	CASSRGTPEQYF	TGTGCCAGCAGCCGGGGGACGCCCGAGCAGTACTTC
-	TRBJ2-5	TRBD1	TRBV11-3	CASSSDPAGGSQETQYF	TGTGCCAGCAGCTCGGACCCGGCAGGGGGAAGCCAAGAGACCCAGTACTTC
-	TRBJ2-7	-	TRBV7-2	CASSFGTTYEQYF	TGTGCCAGCAGCTTCGGCACCACCTACGAGCAGTACTTC
-	TRBJ1-1	-	TRBV11-3	CASSQRMNTEAFF	TGTGCCAGCAGCCAACGCATGAACACTGAAGCTTTCTTT
-	TRBJ1-2	-	TRBV7-2	CASSLGVEGMGYTF	TGTGCCAGCAGCTTAGGAGTCGAAGGGATGGGCTACACCTTC
-	TRBJ2-4	-	TRBV7-2	CASSLGGLRQGKNIQYF	TGTGCCAGCAGCTTAGGAGGTTTGCGCCAGGGTAAAAACATTCAGTACTTC
-	TRBJ1-2	-	TRBV5-1	CASSSVQGDGYTF	TGCGCCAGCAGCAGTGTTCAGGGAGATGGCTACACCTTC
-	TRBJ2-2	TRBD1	TRBV28	CASSRQGRWTGELFF	TGTGCCAGCAGCCGACAGGGACGGTGGACCGGGGAGCTGTTTTTT
-	TRBJ2-2	TRBD1	TRBV3-1/TRBV3-2	CASSQDRTGVGELFF	TGTGCCAGCAGCCAAGATCGGACAGGGGTGGGGGAGCTGTTTTTT
-	TRBJ2-5	TRBD2	TRBV11-2	CASSSGLAGQETQYF	TGTGCCAGCAGCTCGGGACTAGCTGGCCAAGAGACCCAGTACTTC
-	TRBJ1-1	-	TRBV6-5	CAKTRGNTEAFF	TGTGCCAAGACTAGGGGGAACACTGAAGCTTTCTTT
-	TRBJ1-2	TRBD1	TRBV27	CASSSRATGGGYTF	TGTGCCAGCAGTTCAAGGGCCACAGGGGGGGGCTACACCTTC
-	TRBJ1-2	TRBD1	TRBV5-4	CASSLGEVRTGGRLGYTF	TGTGCCAGCAGCTTGGGGGAGGTCAGGACAGGGGGCCGACTTGGCTACACCTTC
few	TRBJ1-4	-	TRBV6-6	CASSTPQGVNEKLFF	TGTGCCAGCAGTACCCCACAGGGAGTCAACGAAAAACTGTTTTTT
-	TRBJ2-1	-	TRBV7-2	CASSASGGHEQFF	TGTGCCAGCAGCGCCTCGGGGGGCCATGAGCAGTTCTTC
-	TRBJ2-7	TRBD2	TRBV5-1	CASNLAGTSYEQYF	TGCGCCAGCAACTTAGCGGGAACGTCCTACGAGCAGTACTTC
-	TRBJ1-2	-	TRBV19	CASSIVYNSPRYGYTF	TGTGCCAGTAGTATAGTATATAACAGCCCTCGCTATGGCTACACCTTC